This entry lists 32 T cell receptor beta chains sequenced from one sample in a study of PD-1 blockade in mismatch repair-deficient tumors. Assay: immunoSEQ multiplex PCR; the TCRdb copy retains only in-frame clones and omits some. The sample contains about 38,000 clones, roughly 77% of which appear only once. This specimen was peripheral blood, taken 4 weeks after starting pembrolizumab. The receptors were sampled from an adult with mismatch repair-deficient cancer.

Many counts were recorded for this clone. The CDR3 nucleotides read TGTGCCAGCAGTGAAGGGGACAGCTCCTACGAGCAGTACTTC. Protein sequence: CASSEGDSSYEQYF. The chain has TRBV6-1 and TRBJ2-7; 7 positions agree with TRBD1. V dropped 1 base and J dropped 0; count of bases not matched to a gene: 0. The CDR3 spans 14 residues. Looked up from germline, CDR1 is MNHNS and CDR2 is SASEGT.

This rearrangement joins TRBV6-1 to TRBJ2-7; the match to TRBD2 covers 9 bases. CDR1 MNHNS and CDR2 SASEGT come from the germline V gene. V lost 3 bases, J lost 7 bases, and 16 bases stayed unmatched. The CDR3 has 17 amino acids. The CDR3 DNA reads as TGTGCCAGCAGTGACCGGTCCGGGGCGGGAGGGCCGGGTGAGCAGTACTTC. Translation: CASSDRSGAGGPGEQYF.

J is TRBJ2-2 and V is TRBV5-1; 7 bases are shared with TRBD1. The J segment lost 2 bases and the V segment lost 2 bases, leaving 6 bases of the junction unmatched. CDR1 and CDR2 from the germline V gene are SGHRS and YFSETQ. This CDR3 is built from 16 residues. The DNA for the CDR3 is TGCGCCAGCAGCTTTCTTAGACAGGGAAACACCGGGGAGCTGTTTTTT. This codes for CASSFLRQGNTGELFF.

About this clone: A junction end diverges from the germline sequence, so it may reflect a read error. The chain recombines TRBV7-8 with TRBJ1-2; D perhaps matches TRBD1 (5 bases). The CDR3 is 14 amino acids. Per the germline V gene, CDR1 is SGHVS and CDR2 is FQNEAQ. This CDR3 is CASSLAARGWGYTF. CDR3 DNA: TGTGCCAGCAGCCTAGCTGCGAGGGGTTGGGGCTACACCTTC.

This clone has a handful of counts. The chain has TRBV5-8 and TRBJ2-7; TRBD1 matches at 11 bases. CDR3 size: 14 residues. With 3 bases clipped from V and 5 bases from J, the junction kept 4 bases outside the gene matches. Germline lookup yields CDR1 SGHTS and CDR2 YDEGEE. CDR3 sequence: CASSYRDRGNEQYF. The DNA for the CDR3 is TGTGCCAGCAGCTACCGGGACAGGGGGAACGAGCAGTACTTC.

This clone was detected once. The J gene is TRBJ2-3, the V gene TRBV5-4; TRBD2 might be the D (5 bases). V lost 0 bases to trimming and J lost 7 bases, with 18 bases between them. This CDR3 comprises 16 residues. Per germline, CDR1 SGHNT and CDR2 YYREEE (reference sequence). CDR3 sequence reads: CASSLAEGWAAYTQYF. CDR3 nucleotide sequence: TGTGCCAGCAGCTTGGCCGAGGGTTGGGCTGCCTATACGCAGTATTTT.

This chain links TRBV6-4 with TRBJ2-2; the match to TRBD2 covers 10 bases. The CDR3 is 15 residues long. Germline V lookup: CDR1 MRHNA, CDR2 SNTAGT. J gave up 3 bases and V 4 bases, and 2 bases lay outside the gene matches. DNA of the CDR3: TGTGCCAGCAGTGCCGGGACTAGCGACACCGGGGAGCTGTTTTTT. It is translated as CASSAGTSDTGELFF.

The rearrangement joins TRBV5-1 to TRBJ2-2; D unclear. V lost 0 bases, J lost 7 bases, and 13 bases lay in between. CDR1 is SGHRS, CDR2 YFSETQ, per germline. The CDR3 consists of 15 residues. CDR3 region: CASSLAFLGSGELFF. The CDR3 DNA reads TGCGCCAGCAGCTTGGCTTTTTTAGGCAGCGGGGAGCTGTTTTTT.

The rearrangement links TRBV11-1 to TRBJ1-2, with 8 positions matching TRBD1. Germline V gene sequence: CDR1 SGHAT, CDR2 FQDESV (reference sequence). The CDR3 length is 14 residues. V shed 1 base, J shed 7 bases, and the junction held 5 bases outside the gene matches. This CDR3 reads CASSLVGQGGGYTF. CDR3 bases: TGTGCCAGCAGCTTAGTTGGACAGGGCGGTGGCTACACCTTC.

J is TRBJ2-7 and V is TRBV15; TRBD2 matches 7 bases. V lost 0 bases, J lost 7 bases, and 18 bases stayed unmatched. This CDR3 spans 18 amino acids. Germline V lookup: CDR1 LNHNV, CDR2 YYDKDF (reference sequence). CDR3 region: CATSRDPSPEGTGGEQYF. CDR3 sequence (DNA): TGTGCCACCAGCAGAGATCCCTCTCCAGAGGGGACCGGGGGGGAGCAGTACTTC.

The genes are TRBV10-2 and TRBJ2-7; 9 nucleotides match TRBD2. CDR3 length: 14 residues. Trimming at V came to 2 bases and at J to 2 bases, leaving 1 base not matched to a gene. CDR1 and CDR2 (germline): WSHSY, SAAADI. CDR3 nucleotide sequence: TGCGCCAGCAGTGAGAGACTAGCGGCCTACGAGCAGTACTTC. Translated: CASSERLAAYEQYF.

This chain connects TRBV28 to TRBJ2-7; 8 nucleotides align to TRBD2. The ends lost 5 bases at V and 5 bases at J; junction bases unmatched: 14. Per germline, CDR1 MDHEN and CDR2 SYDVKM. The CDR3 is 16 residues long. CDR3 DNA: TGTGCCAGCAGTCGACGAGCGGGAGTACAAATCCACGAGCAGTACTTC. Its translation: CASSRRAGVQIHEQYF.

The CDR3 nucleotides are TGTGCCAGCAGGGATACAGGGGCGATTTATGGCTACACCTTC. Amino acids: CASRDTGAIYGYTF. This chain connects TRBV5-4 to TRBJ1-2, with 7 positions matching TRBD1. The CDR3 extends over 14 amino acids. V was pared by 5 bases and J by 5 bases, with 9 bases of the junction left unmatched. CDR1 and CDR2 (germline): SGHNT, YYREEE (reference sequence).

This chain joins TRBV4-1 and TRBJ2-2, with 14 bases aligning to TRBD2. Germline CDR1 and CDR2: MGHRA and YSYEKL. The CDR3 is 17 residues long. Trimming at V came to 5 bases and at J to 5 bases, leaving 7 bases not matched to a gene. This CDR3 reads CASSARLAGGRTGELFF. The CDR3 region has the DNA TGCGCCAGCAGCGCCCGACTAGCGGGAGGGCGGACCGGGGAGCTGTTTTTT.

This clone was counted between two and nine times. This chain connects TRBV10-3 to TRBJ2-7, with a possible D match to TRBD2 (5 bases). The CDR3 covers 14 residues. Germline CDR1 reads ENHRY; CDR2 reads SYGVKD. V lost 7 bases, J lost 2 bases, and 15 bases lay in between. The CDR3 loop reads CAITDGNGPYEQYF. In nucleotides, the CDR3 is TGTGCCATCACAGACGGGAACGGCCCCTACGAGCAGTACTTC.

Here the CDR3 DNA reads TGTGCCAGCAGCCCGCGACAGACCCTCTCCTACGAGCAGTACTTC. It encodes CASSPRQTLSYEQYF. This chain links TRBV5-5 with TRBJ2-7, with D perhaps matching TRBD1 (5 bases). V lost 4 bases and J lost 0, with 14 bases in between. CDR3 length equals 15 residues. CDR1 SGHKS and CDR2 YYEKEE come from the germline V gene (reference sequence).

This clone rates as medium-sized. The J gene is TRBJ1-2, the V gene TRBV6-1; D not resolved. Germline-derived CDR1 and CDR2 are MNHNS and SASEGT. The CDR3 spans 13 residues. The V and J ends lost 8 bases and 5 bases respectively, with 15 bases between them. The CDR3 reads CASLEAELYGYTF. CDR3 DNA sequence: TGTGCCAGCCTCGAGGCGGAGCTTTATGGCTACACCTTC.

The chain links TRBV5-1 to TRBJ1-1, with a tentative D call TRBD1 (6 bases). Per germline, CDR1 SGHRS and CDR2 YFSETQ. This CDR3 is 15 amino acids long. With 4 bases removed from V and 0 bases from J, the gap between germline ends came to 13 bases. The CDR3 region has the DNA TGCGCCAGCAGCCCGGGGGCTACTATGAACACTGAAGCTTTCTTT. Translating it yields CASSPGATMNTEAFF.

The CDR3 is CASSYGTSVTQYF. CDR3 DNA: TGTGCCAGCAGTTACGGGACTAGTGTTACCCAGTACTTC. The V call is TRBV6-5, the J call TRBJ2-5; 8 bases align to TRBD2. CDR3 length equals 13 residues. J was trimmed by 8 bases and V by 2 bases; bases with no gene match: 4. The germline V gene has CDR1 MNHEY and CDR2 SVGAGI.

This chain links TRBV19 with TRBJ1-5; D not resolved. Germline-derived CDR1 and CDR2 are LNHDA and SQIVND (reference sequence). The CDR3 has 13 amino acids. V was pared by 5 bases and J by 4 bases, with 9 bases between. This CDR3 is CASSSRMNQPQHF. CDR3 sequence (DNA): TGTGCCAGTAGTTCACGGATGAATCAGCCCCAGCATTTT.

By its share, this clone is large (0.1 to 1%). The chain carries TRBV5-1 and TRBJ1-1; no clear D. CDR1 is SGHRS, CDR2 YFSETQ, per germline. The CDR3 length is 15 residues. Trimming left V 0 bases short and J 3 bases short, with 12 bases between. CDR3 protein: CASSLGVGVHTEAFF. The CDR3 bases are TGCGCCAGCAGCTTGGGGGTCGGCGTCCACACTGAAGCTTTCTTT.

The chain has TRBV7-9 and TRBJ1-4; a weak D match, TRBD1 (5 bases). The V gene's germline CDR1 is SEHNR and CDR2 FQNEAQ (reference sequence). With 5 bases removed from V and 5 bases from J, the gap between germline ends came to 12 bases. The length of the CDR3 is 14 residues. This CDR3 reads CASSSDGGNEKLFF. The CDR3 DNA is TGTGCCAGCAGCAGTGACGGGGGAAATGAAAAACTGTTTTTT. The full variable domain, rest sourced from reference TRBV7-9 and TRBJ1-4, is DTGVSQNPRHKITKRGQNVTFRCDPISEHNRLYWYRQTLGQGPEFLTYFQNEAQLEKSRLLSDRFSAERPKGSFSTLEIQRTEQGDSAMYLCASSSDGGNEKLFFGSGTQLSVL.

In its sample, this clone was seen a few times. The CDR3 region has the DNA TGTGCCAGTAGAGGACAACGAGATAGCAATCAGCCCCAGCATTTT. It yields the protein CASRGQRDSNQPQHF. The J gene is TRBJ1-5, the V gene TRBV19, with D maybe TRBD1 (5 bases). The CDR3 has 15 residues. CDR1 LNHDA and CDR2 SQIVND come from the germline V gene (reference sequence). V lost 6 bases to trimming and J lost 0 bases, with 12 bases between them.

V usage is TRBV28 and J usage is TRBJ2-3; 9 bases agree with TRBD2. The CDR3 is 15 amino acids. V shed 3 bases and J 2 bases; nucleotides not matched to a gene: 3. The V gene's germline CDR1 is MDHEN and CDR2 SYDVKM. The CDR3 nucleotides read TGTGCCAGCAGTTTGAGCGGGAGGCACACAGATACGCAGTATTTT. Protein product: CASSLSGRHTDTQYF.

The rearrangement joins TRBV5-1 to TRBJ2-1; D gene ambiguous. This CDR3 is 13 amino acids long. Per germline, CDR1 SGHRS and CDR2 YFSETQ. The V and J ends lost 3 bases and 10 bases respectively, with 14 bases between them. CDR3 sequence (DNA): TGCGCCAGCAGCTCCCGGAGCCTTAGGGAGCAGTTCTTC. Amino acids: CASSSRSLREQFF.

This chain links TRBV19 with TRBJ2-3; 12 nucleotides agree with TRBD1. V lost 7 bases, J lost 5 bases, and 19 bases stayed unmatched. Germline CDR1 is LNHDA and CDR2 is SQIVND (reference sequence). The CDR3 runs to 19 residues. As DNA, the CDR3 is TGTGCCAGTACCCCGAGTGGGGACAGGGGGCGCCGGGCCAAAGATACGCAGTATTTT. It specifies CASTPSGDRGRRAKDTQYF.

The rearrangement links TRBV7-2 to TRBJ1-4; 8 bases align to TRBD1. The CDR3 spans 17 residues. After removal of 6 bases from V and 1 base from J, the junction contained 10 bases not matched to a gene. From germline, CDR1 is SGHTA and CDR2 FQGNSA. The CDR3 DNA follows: TGTGCCAGCAGTTCGGATGGACAGGGCGAAACTAATGAAAAACTGTTTTTT. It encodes CASSSDGQGETNEKLFF.

CDR3 amino acids: CASSLGRADTQYF. The CDR3 coding sequence is TGCGCCAGCAGCCTGGGGAGGGCGGATACGCAGTATTTT. The chain recombines TRBV5-1 with TRBJ2-3; 7 nucleotides match TRBD2. The CDR3 covers 13 residues. Trimming cost V 4 bases and J 6 bases; bases outside gene matches: 5. Germline-derived CDR1 and CDR2 are SGHRS and YFSETQ.

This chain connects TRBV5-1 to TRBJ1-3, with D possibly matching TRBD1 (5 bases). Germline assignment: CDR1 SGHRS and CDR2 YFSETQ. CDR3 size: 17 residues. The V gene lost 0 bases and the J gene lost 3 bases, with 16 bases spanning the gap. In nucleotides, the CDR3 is TGCGCCAGCAGCTTGGCCTGGAGGGGAAGGGTTGGAAACACCATATATTTT. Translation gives CASSLAWRGRVGNTIYF.

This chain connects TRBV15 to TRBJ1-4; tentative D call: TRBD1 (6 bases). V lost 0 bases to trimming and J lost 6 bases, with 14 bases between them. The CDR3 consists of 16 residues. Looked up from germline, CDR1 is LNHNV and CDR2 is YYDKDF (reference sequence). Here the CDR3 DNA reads TGTGCCACCAGCAGAGACGGGGGGCAGCCAGATGAAAAACTGTTTTTT. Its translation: CATSRDGGQPDEKLFF.

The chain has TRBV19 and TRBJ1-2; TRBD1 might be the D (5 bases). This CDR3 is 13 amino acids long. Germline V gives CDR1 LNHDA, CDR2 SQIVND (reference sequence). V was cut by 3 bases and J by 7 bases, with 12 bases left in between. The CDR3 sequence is CASSIGGEGGYTF. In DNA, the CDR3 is TGTGCCAGTAGTATTGGGGGGGAAGGTGGCTACACCTTC.

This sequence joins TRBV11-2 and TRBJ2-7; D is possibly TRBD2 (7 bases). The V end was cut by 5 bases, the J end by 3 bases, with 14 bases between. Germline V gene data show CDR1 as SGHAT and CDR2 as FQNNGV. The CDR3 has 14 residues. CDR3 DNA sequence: TGTGCCAGCAGCCACAGGGAGGGGATCTACGAGCAGTACTTC. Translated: CASSHREGIYEQYF.